This TCR beta chain was identified during a study of pediatric ulcerative colitis. One to two pinch biopsies were taken from the rectum during colonoscopy. Germline V gives CDR1 MNHEY, CDR2 SMNVEV (reference sequence). The length of the CDR3 is 17 residues. Trimming removed 5 bases from V and 0 bases from J, with 17 bases in between. Assay: immunoSEQ multiplex PCR; the TCRdb copy retains only in-frame clones and omits some. The sample has over 10,000 clones; 75% to 80% are singletons. The receptor was isolated from a boy between 10 and 17 years old who was a control in a study of pediatric ulcerative colitis. What was sequenced was gut tissue. This sequence joins TRBV27 and TRBJ2-1; no clear D. CDR3: CASSPAPRASSYNEQFF. The CDR3 nucleotides read TGTGCCAGCAGTCCTGCCCCCCGCGCGAGCTCCTACAATGAGCAGTTCTTC.